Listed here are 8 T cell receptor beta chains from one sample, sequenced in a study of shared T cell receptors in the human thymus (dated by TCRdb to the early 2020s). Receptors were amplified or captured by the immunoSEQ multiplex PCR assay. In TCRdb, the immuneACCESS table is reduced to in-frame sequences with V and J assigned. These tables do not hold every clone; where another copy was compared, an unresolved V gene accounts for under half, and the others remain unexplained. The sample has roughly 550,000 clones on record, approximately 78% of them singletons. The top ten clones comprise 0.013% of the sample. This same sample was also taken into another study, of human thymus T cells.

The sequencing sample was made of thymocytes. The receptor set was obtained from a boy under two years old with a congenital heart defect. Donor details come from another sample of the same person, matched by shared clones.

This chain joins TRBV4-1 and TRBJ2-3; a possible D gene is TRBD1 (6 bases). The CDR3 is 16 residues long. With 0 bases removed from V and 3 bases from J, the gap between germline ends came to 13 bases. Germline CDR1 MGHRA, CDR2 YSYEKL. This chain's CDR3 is CASSQEGHPGTDTQYF. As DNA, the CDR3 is TGCGCCAGCAGCCAAGAGGGACACCCGGGAACAGATACGCAGTATTTT.

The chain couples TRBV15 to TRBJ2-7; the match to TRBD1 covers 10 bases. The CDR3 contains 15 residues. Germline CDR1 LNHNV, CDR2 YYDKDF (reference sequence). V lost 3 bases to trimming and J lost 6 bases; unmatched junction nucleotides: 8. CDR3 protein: CATSSTPGQGTEQYF. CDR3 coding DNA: TGTGCCACCAGCAGTACCCCGGGACAGGGGACCGAGCAGTACTTC.

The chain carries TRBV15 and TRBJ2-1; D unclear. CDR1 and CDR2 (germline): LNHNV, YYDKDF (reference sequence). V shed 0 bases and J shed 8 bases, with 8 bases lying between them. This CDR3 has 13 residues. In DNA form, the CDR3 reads TGTGCCACCAGCAGAGATTGGCTCTATGAGCAGTTCTTC. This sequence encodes CATSRDWLYEQFF.

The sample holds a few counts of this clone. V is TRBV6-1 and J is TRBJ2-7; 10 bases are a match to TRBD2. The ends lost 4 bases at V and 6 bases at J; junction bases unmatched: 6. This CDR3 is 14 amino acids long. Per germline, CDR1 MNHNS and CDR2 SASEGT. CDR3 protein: CASSGSSGSSEQYF. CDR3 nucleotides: TGTGCCAGCAGTGGTTCTAGCGGGAGTTCCGAGCAGTACTTC.

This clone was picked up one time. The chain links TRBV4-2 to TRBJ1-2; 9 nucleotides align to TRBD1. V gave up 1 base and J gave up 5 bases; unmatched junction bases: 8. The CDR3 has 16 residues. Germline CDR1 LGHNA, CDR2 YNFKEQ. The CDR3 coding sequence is TGTGCCAGCAGCCAAGCCCTCGGACAGGGGAAGTATGGCTACACCTTC. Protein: CASSQALGQGKYGYTF.

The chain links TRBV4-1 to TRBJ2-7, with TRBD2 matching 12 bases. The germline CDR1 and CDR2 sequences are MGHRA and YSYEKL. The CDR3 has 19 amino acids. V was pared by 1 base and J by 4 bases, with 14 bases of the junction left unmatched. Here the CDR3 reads CASSQVASGRAGNDYEQYF. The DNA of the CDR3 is TGCGCCAGCAGCCAAGTTGCTAGCGGGAGGGCTGGGAACGATTACGAGCAGTACTTC.

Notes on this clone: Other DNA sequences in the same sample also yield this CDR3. CDR3 bases: TGCAGCGCCATTACTCGTCGCGGGAAAACCTCCTCTGGGGCCAACGTCCTGACTTTC. This sequence encodes CSAITRRGKTSSGANVLTF. This chain links TRBV29-1 with TRBJ2-6, with D perhaps matching TRBD2 (6 bases). Trimming removed 7 bases at V and 0 bases at J, with 25 bases between. CDR1 and CDR2 from the germline V gene are SQVTM and ANQGSEA. The CDR3 has 19 amino acids.

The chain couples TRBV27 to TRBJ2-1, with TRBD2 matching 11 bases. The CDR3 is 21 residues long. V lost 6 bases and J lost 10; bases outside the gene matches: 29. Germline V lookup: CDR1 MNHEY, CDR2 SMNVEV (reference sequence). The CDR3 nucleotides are TGTGCCAGCAGCTCCAAGCCTCGGGACAGAACTAGCGGGAGCGGTGTGCGGGAGCAGTTCTTC. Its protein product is CASSSKPRDRTSGSGVREQFF.